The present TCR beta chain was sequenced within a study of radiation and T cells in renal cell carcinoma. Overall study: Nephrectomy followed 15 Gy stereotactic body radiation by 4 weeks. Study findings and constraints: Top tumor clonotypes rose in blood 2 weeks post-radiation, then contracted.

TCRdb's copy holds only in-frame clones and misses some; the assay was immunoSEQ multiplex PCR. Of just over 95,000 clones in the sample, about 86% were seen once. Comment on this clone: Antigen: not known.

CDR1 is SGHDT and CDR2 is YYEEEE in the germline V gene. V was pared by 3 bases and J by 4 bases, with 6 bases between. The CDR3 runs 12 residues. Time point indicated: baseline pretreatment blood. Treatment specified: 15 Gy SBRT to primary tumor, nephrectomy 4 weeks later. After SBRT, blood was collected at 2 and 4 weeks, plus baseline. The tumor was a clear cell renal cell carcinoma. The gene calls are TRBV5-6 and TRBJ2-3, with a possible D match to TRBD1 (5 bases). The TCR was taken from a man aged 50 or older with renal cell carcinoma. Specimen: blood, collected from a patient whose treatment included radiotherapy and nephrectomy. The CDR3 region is CASSWTSDTQYF. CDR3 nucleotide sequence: TGTGCCAGCAGCTGGACATCAGATACGCAGTATTTT.